One TCR beta chain is described in this entry. Other nucleotide sequences from this sample produce the same CDR3. Trimming cost V 3 bases and J 1 base, with 6 bases left between them. This CDR3 is built from 13 residues. Germline assignment: CDR1 KGHSH and CDR2 LQKENI. These data are taken from a study of blood T cell repertoires in COVID-19. Assay used: immunoSEQ multiplex PCR; TCRdb lists only in-frame clones, some missing. This repertoire shows 200,000 to 300,000 clones, approximately 84% found once; its top ten account for around 1.9%. Sample: peripheral blood. The source is a woman older than 75 with acute or convalescent COVID-19. The V gene is TRBV18, the J gene TRBJ2-5; D is undetermined. CDR3 coding DNA: TGTGCCAGCTCACCGGGCAGCCAAGAGACCCAGTACTTC. It codes for CASSPGSQETQYF.